Listed here are 27 T cell receptor beta chains from one sample, sequenced in a study of T cells of healthy individuals. TCRdb called the 5' RACE reads again in MiXCR, with one record for every CDR3 protein. Found here are over 40,000 distinct CDR3 sequences, roughly 4.3% of them singletons; the top ten hold about 9%. The receptors here all came from a human donor in good health.

The chain joins TRBV4-3 to TRBJ2-3; D remains ambiguous. CDR1 is LGHNA and CDR2 is YSLEER in the germline V gene. V lost 4 bases to trimming and J lost 4 bases, with 9 bases between them. This CDR3 contains 13 residues. The CDR3 DNA reads TGCGCCAGCAGCCCCGAGGCGGCAGATACGCAGTATTTT. It encodes CASSPEAADTQYF.

Ten or more counts support this clonotype. The chain joins TRBV6-1 to TRBJ1-1; 9 nucleotides align to TRBD1. V lost 6 bases and J lost 1; bases outside the gene matches: 3. The CDR3 totals 14 residues. Germline lookup yields CDR1 MNHNS and CDR2 SASEGT. This chain's CDR3 is CASRRTGENTEAFF. CDR3 in DNA: TGTGCCAGCAGGAGGACAGGGGAGAACACTGAAGCTTTCTTT.

This clonotype showed up just a few times. The chain combines TRBV4-2 with TRBJ2-6; TRBD2 is a possible D gene (5 bases). V was shortened by 1 base and J by 1 base, with 8 bases between the two germline ends. From germline, CDR1 is LGHNA and CDR2 YNFKEQ. This CDR3 is built from 16 residues. CDR3 nucleotides: TGTGCCAGCAGCCAAGCTGCGGGTTCTGGGGCCAACGTCCTGACTTTC. It specifies CASSQAAGSGANVLTF.

This clonotype occurred once. The gene calls are TRBV3-1 and TRBJ2-1; 8 nucleotides align to TRBD1. The CDR3 runs 15 residues. J gave up 7 bases and V 6 bases, and 11 bases lay outside the gene matches. Per the germline V gene, CDR1 is LGHDT and CDR2 is YNNKEL (reference sequence). The CDR3 nucleotides are TGTGCCAGCAGTCGGCCGAGACAGGGGCAGAATGAGCAGTTCTTC. Its protein is CASSRPRQGQNEQFF.

This clonotype showed up just a few times. J is TRBJ2-7 and V is TRBV7-8; TRBD1 agrees at 8 bases. The V and J ends lost 5 bases and 4 bases, in that order; junction bases with no gene match: 10. The CDR3 spans 15 residues. Germline lookup yields CDR1 SGHVS and CDR2 FQNEAQ. In DNA, the CDR3 is TGTGCCAGCAGCCGATACGGGACAGGAGAGTACGAGCAGTACTTC. Translating it yields CASSRYGTGEYEQYF.

This clonotype appeared a few times. This chain uses TRBV20-1 with TRBJ1-1; maybe TRBD1 (6 bases). Germline lookup yields CDR1 DFQATT and CDR2 SNEGSKA (reference sequence). The CDR3 is 16 amino acids. Trimming took 6 bases from V and 1 from J, leaving 21 bases between them. The CDR3 DNA is TGCAGTGCACTGGGTCCCTTCACAGGGACGAACACTGAAGCTTTCTTT. Its translation: CSALGPFTGTNTEAFF.

This clonotype was seen a few times. The V call is TRBV7-3, the J call TRBJ2-2, with D possibly being TRBD1 (7 bases). CDR1 and CDR2 (germline): SGHTA, FQGTGA. V was pared by 2 bases and J by 1 base, with 11 bases between. The CDR3 is made up of 16 amino acids. CDR3 sequence reads: CASSLGRTGNTGELFF. Written as DNA, the CDR3 is TGTGCCAGCAGCTTAGGGAGGACAGGGAACACCGGGGAGCTGTTTTTT.

This clonotype was observed at least ten times. CDR3 in amino acids: CASSDGTLAGQETQYF. Written as DNA, the CDR3 is TGTGCCAGCAGTGACGGGACTCTAGCGGGCCAAGAGACCCAGTACTTC. The chain combines TRBV2 with TRBJ2-5; 8 bases fit TRBD2. Germline values: CDR1 SNHLY, CDR2 FYNNEI. The trim removed 3 bases at V and 1 base at J, leaving 7 bases unmatched. The CDR3 length is 16 residues.

The sample holds a few counts of this clonotype. The gene calls are TRBV15 and TRBJ2-1; TRBD2 might be the D (6 bases). The CDR3 loop spans 15 amino acids. Germline V lookup: CDR1 LNHNV, CDR2 YYDKDF (reference sequence). Trimming left V 3 bases short and J 8 bases short, with 17 bases between. The CDR3 bases are TGTGCCACCAGCAGTAAAGGGGAGGTATGGGATGAGCAGTTCTTC. Its translation is CATSSKGEVWDEQFF.

There are many counts of this clonotype. J is TRBJ2-3 and V is TRBV6-6, with no clear D. The CDR3 covers 11 residues. Germline loops: CDR1 MNHNY, CDR2 SVGAGI (reference sequence). The germline V and J ends were trimmed by 7 bases and 2 bases, with 4 bases remaining between them. CDR3 loop: CASTHTDTQYF. CDR3 nucleotide sequence: TGTGCCAGCACCCACACAGATACGCAGTATTTT.

This clonotype was counted many times. The chain uses TRBV6-6 and TRBJ2-5; 11 bases map to TRBD1. The V segment lost 6 bases and the J segment 5 bases; nucleotides outside the gene matches: 8. The germline CDR1 and CDR2 sequences are MNHNY and SVGAGI (reference sequence). The CDR3 sequence is 15 residues long. The CDR3 DNA reads TGTGCCAGCAGCCCCGGGGGGACAGGGGGTGAGACCCAGTACTTC. Its protein product is CASSPGGTGGETQYF.

This clonotype has just a few counts. The chain couples TRBV5-4 to TRBJ1-1; perhaps TRBD1 as D (5 bases). Trimming left V 4 bases short and J 4 bases short, with 17 bases between. Germline V CDR1 and CDR2: SGHNT, YYREEE (reference sequence). The CDR3 loop spans 15 amino acids. The CDR3: CASSLGHQQFTEAFF. The CDR3, as DNA: TGTGCCAGCAGCCTCGGACATCAACAGTTCACTGAAGCTTTCTTT.

The table lists this clonotype with a few counts. The chain recombines TRBV12-3 or TRBV12-4 with TRBJ1-1; 7 bases agree with TRBD1. The CDR3 has 13 amino acids. J gave up 7 bases and V 2 bases, and 4 bases lay outside the gene matches. The DNA of the CDR3 is TGTGCCAGCAGTTTATCGACAGGGCGTGAAGCTTTCTTT. This encodes CASSLSTGREAFF.

This clonotype was found many times. The J gene is TRBJ2-1, the V gene TRBV4-1; 9 positions match TRBD1. V shed 5 bases, J shed 2 bases, and the junction held 4 bases outside the gene matches. CDR1 is MGHRA and CDR2 is YSYEKL in the germline V gene. The CDR3 has 15 residues. The CDR3: CASSSGQGPYNEQFF. DNA of the CDR3: TGCGCCAGCAGCTCGGGACAGGGTCCCTACAATGAGCAGTTCTTC.

This clonotype appeared many times. The chain couples TRBV20-1 to TRBJ2-2; 8 bases are a match to TRBD1. Germline lookup yields CDR1 DFQATT and CDR2 SNEGSKA (reference sequence). This CDR3 is built from 17 residues. Trimming took 6 bases from V and 0 from J; bases not matched to a gene: 12. Here the CDR3 DNA reads TGCAGTGCCATGCCCCCGATGGGACAGGCGAACACCGGGGAGCTGTTTTTT. It is translated as CSAMPPMGQANTGELFF.

The table lists this clonotype with many counts. The chain employs TRBV10-3 and TRBJ2-4; no firm D call. Germline V lookup: CDR1 ENHRY, CDR2 SYGVKD. The length of the CDR3 is 17 residues. V was trimmed by 7 bases and J by 0 bases, leaving 19 bases between them. The CDR3, as DNA: TGTGCCATCACTGGACGGAATGCCGATTTAGCCAAAAACATTCAGTACTTC. Translating gives CAITGRNADLAKNIQYF.

This clonotype has a count of ten or more. The chain combines TRBV6-4 with TRBJ2-3; TRBD2 matches 8 bases. Germline CDR1 reads MRHNA; CDR2 reads SNTAGT. The CDR3 sequence is 14 residues long. J gave up 4 bases and V 0 bases, and 0 bases lay outside the gene matches. The CDR3 sequence is CASSDSSGADTQYF. CDR3 DNA sequence: TGTGCCAGCAGTGACTCTAGCGGGGCAGATACGCAGTATTTT.

This clonotype was observed at least ten times. The V and J genes are TRBV10-3 and TRBJ2-3, with a possible D match to TRBD2 (6 bases). The CDR3 consists of 16 residues. The V and J ends lost 6 bases and 0 bases respectively, with 16 bases between them. Germline V lookup: CDR1 ENHRY, CDR2 SYGVKD. The CDR3 loop reads CAISAHGGGSTDTQYF. CDR3 nucleotide sequence: TGTGCCATCAGCGCCCACGGGGGTGGGAGCACAGATACGCAGTATTTT.

In its sample, this clonotype was seen a few times. The chain links TRBV6-1 to TRBJ1-1, with D possibly TRBD1 on 5 matching bases. Germline values: CDR1 MNHNS, CDR2 SASEGT. The CDR3 contains 15 residues. Trimming left V 3 bases short and J 1 base short, with 12 bases between. The CDR3 is CASSDRGAANTEAFF. In DNA, the CDR3 is TGTGCCAGCAGTGACCGAGGGGCGGCGAACACTGAAGCTTTCTTT.

Turning to this clonotype: Mismatch with germline at one junction end may stem from a read error. The V call is TRBV20-1, the J call TRBJ1-2; 7 nucleotides match TRBD1. This CDR3 comprises 13 residues. Germline V gene data show CDR1 as DFQATT and CDR2 as SNEGSKA (reference sequence). CDR3 region: CSVSPGQNYGYNF. In nucleotides, the CDR3 is TGCAGTGTCAGTCCGGGACAGAACTATGGCTACAACTTC.

This clonotype was seen a handful of times. The chain carries TRBV27 and TRBJ1-1; perhaps TRBD1 as D (5 bases). This CDR3 has 11 amino acids. V was cut by 11 bases and J by 11 bases, with 18 bases left in between. The germline V gene encodes CDR1 MNHEY and CDR2 SMNVEV (reference sequence). The CDR3 sequence is CAVPWGGSAFF. The CDR3 DNA is TGTGCCGTTCCCTGGGGGGGAAGCGCTTTCTTT.

In its sample, this clonotype was seen many times. CDR3 in amino acids: CASSRGQGSQPQHF. CDR3 sequence (DNA): TGTGCCAGCAGCCGGGGACAGGGAAGTCAGCCCCAGCATTTT. The rearrangement joins TRBV6-2 or TRBV6-3 to TRBJ1-5; 9 bases match TRBD1. Germline CDR1 MNHEY, CDR2 SVGEGT. CDR3 size: 14 residues. V gave up 6 bases and J gave up 6 bases; unmatched junction bases: 6.

There are many counts of this clonotype. This chain uses TRBV29-1 with TRBJ2-7; D call uncertain. CDR3 length equals 15 residues. Deletions cut 1 base from V and 2 bases from J, with 15 bases between. The germline V gene has CDR1 SQVTM and CDR2 ANQGSEA. The CDR3 protein is CSVEGVGPRPYEQYF. As DNA, the CDR3 is TGCAGCGTTGAAGGGGTTGGTCCCCGTCCCTACGAGCAGTACTTC.

Turning to this clonotype: A much larger clone sits a single nucleotide away, making a read error possible. This chain connects TRBV6-2 or TRBV6-3 to TRBJ2-1, with D unclear. Germline V gene lookup returns CDR1 MNHEY and CDR2 SVGEGT. Trimming cost V 7 bases and J 7 bases, with 11 bases left between them. This CDR3 has 12 residues. CDR3 residues: CASIYTRNEQFF. DNA for the CDR3: TGTGCCAGCATTTATACTCGGAATGAGCAGTTCTTC.

The sample holds many counts of this clonotype. J is TRBJ2-3 and V is TRBV12-3 or TRBV12-4; 8 bases agree with TRBD1. The CDR3 contains 13 residues. Germline trimming cut 7 bases from V and 2 bases from J; bases unmatched to any gene: 2. The CDR3 coding sequence is TGTGCCAGCATGACAGGGGTCACAGATACGCAGTATTTT. This encodes CASMTGVTDTQYF.

This clonotype showed up many times. The chain has TRBV2 and TRBJ2-1, with a possible D match to TRBD2 (7 bases). The CDR3 loop spans 10 amino acids. Trimming pared 8 bases from V and 12 bases from J, leaving 11 bases between. Germline-derived CDR1 and CDR2 are SNHLY and FYNNEI. This chain's CDR3 is CASGRGGQFF. CDR3 in DNA: TGTGCCAGCGGAAGGGGGGGGCAGTTCTTC.

There are many counts of this clonotype. This chain's CDR3 is CASSRQGTSTDTQYF. CDR3 coding DNA: TGTGCCAGCAGTCGACAGGGGACTAGCACAGATACGCAGTATTTT. The chain links TRBV6-2 or TRBV6-3 to TRBJ2-3; 8 bases match TRBD1. This CDR3 is 15 amino acids long. J was trimmed by 0 bases and V by 5 bases; bases with no gene match: 4. Germline-derived CDR1 and CDR2 are MNHEY and SVGEGT.